Listed below are T cell receptor beta chains from one sample, sequenced in a study of T cells in localized non-small cell lung cancer. The assay was immunoSEQ multiplex PCR, and TCRdb's table has in-frame clones only and misses some. The sample has 6,300 or so clones, 15% seen once. The material was normal lung tissue next to the tumor, obtained before any cancer treatment. These receptors came from a male donor older than 55 with stage II squamous cell lung carcinoma. The CDR3 runs from the conserved cysteine through the conserved F or W. A D gene is named only where the DNA matches it firmly. Clone size, where shown, is once, few, many, or a class for clones that have expanded.

v_gene	j_gene	d_gene	abundance	CDR3aa	CDR3nt
TRBV5-1	TRBJ2-5	TRBD2	-	CASSPRGGGTQETQYF	TGCGCCAGCAGCCCCCGGGGCGGGGGGACACAAGAGACCCAGTACTTC
TRBV18	TRBJ2-1	TRBD2	few	CASRGAVYNEQFF	TGTGCCTCGCGGGGGGCTGTCTACAATGAGCAGTTCTTC
TRBV11-3	TRBJ1-3	-	few	CASSLRAGVEGPIYF	TGTGCCAGCAGCTTACGAGCGGGGGTCGAAGGACCCATATATTTT
TRBV28	TRBJ1-1	-	medium-sized	CASSLPGVGAFF	TGTGCCAGCAGTCTCCCGGGGGTTGGAGCTTTCTTT
TRBV12-5	TRBJ2-5	TRBD1	-	CASGLVDRGLKETQYF	TGTGCTAGTGGTTTGGTAGACAGGGGGCTGAAAGAGACCCAGTACTTC
TRBV12-5	TRBJ2-3	TRBD1	-	CASGSRTGGVDTQYF	TGTGCTAGTGGTTCTAGGACAGGTGGGGTAGATACGCAGTATTTT
TRBV11-3	TRBJ1-3	-	-	CASSTAGTAPSGNTIYF	TGTGCCAGCAGCACCGCCGGGACTGCGCCCTCTGGAAACACCATATATTTT
TRBV11-3	TRBJ2-5	TRBD1	-	CASSLDGQGQETQYF	TGTGCCAGCAGCCTGGATGGACAGGGCCAAGAGACCCAGTACTTC
TRBV19	TRBJ1-4	-	-	CASSPTSGRGEKLFF	-
TRBV18	TRBJ2-7	-	-	CASSPLEAGEQYF	TGTGCCAGCTCACCACTGGAGGCGGGGGAGCAGTACTTC
TRBV29-1	TRBJ1-2	TRBD1	-	CSGQGDNYGYTF	TGCAGCGGACAGGGAGACAACTATGGCTACACCTTC
TRBV19	TRBJ2-7	TRBD2	-	CASKGGGYEQYF	TGTGCCAGTAAGGGCGGGGGATACGAGCAGTACTTC
TRBV11-3	TRBJ2-7	TRBD1	-	CASSLSGTGVGEQYF	TGTGCCAGCAGCTTATCCGGGACAGGGGTGGGGGAGCAGTACTTC
TRBV11-3	TRBJ2-3	-	medium-sized	CASSFSRTRKADTQYF	TGTGCCAGCAGCTTCTCACGAACTAGGAAGGCAGATACGCAGTATTTT
TRBV11-3	TRBJ2-2	-	-	CASSWRMGGPTGELFF	TGTGCCAGCAGCTGGCGCATGGGGGGCCCCACCGGGGAGCTGTTTTTT
TRBV19	TRBJ1-3	-	few	CATRRGGGNTIYF	TGTGCCACCCGGAGGGGCGGTGGAAACACCATATATTTT
TRBV5-1	TRBJ1-4	-	-	CASSLEGAGREKLFF	TGCGCCAGCAGCTTGGAAGGGGCAGGGCGAGAAAAACTGTTTTTT
TRBV11-3	TRBJ1-1	TRBD1	-	CASSLRGGTGSLNTEAFF	TGTGCCAGCAGCTTACGTGGGGGGACAGGGTCCCTGAACACTGAAGCTTTCTTT
TRBV11-3	TRBJ2-7	-	-	CASSLDGIWVDYEQYF	TGTGCCAGCAGCTTGGACGGGATTTGGGTCGACTACGAGCAGTACTTC
TRBV11-3	TRBJ1-1	-	medium-sized	CASSNNVGLGEAFF	TGTGCCAGCAGCAACAACGTCGGCCTCGGTGAAGCTTTCTTT
TRBV11-3	TRBJ1-1	TRBD1	-	CASSFSRDRNTEAFF	TGTGCCAGCAGCTTCTCTAGGGACAGGAACACTGAAGCTTTCTTT
TRBV9	TRBJ2-5	-	few	CASSISVETQYF	TGTGCCAGCAGTATCTCTGTAGAGACCCAGTACTTC
TRBV23-1	TRBJ2-4	TRBD1	-	CASRLTGGKNIQYF	TGCGCCAGCAGATTGACAGGGGGCAAAAACATTCAGTACTTC
TRBV6-8	TRBJ1-2	-	few	CASRNGDLYGYTF	TGTGCCAGCAGAAACGGGGATCTTTATGGCTACACCTTC
TRBV6-8	TRBJ1-2	-	few	CASERTDHYGYTF	TGTGCCAGCGAACGGACGGATCACTATGGCTACACCTTC
TRBV6-8	TRBJ1-1	-	-	CASSYWVSGTEAFF	TGTGCCAGCAGTTATTGGGTGAGTGGCACTGAAGCTTTCTTT
TRBV6-8	TRBJ1-4	-	few	CATGIQATNEKLFF	TGTGCCACCGGCATACAGGCAACTAATGAAAAACTGTTTTTT
TRBV5-1	TRBJ2-3	-	-	CASSLTASTDTQYF	TGCGCCAGCAGCTTAACAGCTAGCACAGATACGCAGTATTTT
TRBV11-3	TRBJ1-1	-	medium-sized	CASSFGHGGNTEAFF	TGTGCCAGCAGCTTTGGACATGGGGGGAACACTGAAGCTTTCTTT
TRBV9	TRBJ2-2	TRBD2	-	CASSASGSRPGELFF	TGTGCCAGCAGCGCCAGCGGGAGTCGACCCGGGGAGCTGTTTTTT
TRBV11-3	TRBJ1-3	-	-	CASSLGSSGNTIYF	TGTGCCAGCAGCTTAGGGAGCTCTGGAAACACCATATATTTT
TRBV18	TRBJ1-5	-	few	CASSSETAYSNQPQHF	TGTGCCAGCTCATCCGAAACCGCTTATAGCAATCAGCCCCAGCATTTT
TRBV18	TRBJ2-1	-	few	CASSPLAGNNEQFF	TGTGCCAGCTCACCACTGGCCGGAAACAATGAGCAGTTCTTC
TRBV11-3	TRBJ1-3	-	-	CASSLVGAGSGNTIYF	TGTGCCAGCAGCTTGGTAGGGGCAGGCTCTGGAAACACCATATATTTT
TRBV9	TRBJ1-2	TRBD1	many	CASSAQGALGYGYTF	TGTGCCAGCAGTGCCCAGGGGGCGCTTGGCTATGGCTACACCTTC
TRBV5-1	TRBJ2-1	-	-	CASSSGILYNEQFF	TGCGCCAGCAGCTCCGGGATCCTCTACAATGAGCAGTTCTTC
TRBV11-3	TRBJ2-1	TRBD2	-	CASSFLTSGRVDEQFF	TGTGCCAGCAGCTTCCTTACTAGCGGGAGGGTGGATGAGCAGTTCTTC
TRBV6-8	TRBJ2-2	-	-	CASSEGGNTGELFF	TGTGCCAGCAGTGAGGGAGGGAACACCGGGGAGCTGTTTTTT
TRBV11-3	TRBJ2-5	TRBD1	few	CASSATGGIETQYF	TGTGCCAGCAGCGCTACAGGGGGTATAGAGACCCAGTACTTC
TRBV6-8	TRBJ1-2	-	medium-sized	CASSASQDPRHYGYTF	TGTGCCAGCAGTGCTTCACAGGATCCCAGACACTATGGCTACACCTTC
TRBV11-3	TRBJ1-5	-	few	CASKLGASNQPQHF	TGTGCCAGCAAATTAGGGGCGAGCAATCAGCCCCAGCATTTT
TRBV28	TRBJ1-2	-	few	CASSSTRQRHFGYTF	TGTGCCAGCAGTTCCACTCGACAAAGACATTTTGGCTACACCTTC
TRBV11-3	TRBJ2-7	TRBD1	few	CASSGYRDRGTEQYF	TGTGCCAGCAGCGGTTACCGGGACAGGGGAACCGAGCAGTACTTC
TRBV6-8	TRBJ2-1	-	few	CASNEPRAEQFF	TGTGCCAGCAATGAACCGCGGGCAGAGCAGTTCTTC
TRBV11-3	TRBJ2-2	-	many	CASSLVPGKNTGELFF	TGTGCCAGCAGCTTAGTCCCAGGGAAGAACACCGGGGAGCTGTTTTTT
TRBV6-8	TRBJ1-5	-	-	CASSLSRGSNQPQHF	TGTGCCAGCAGCCTAAGCAGGGGTAGCAATCAGCCCCAGCATTTT
TRBV11-3	TRBJ2-3	-	few	CASSLDGSVTDTQYF	TGTGCCAGCAGCTTAGATGGATCAGTCACAGATACGCAGTATTTT
TRBV19	TRBJ1-1	-	-	CASTFETNTEAFF	TGTGCCAGTACGTTTGAAACCAACACTGAAGCTTTCTTT
TRBV11-3	TRBJ2-3	TRBD2	few	CASSSGTSGRGTSRDTQYF	TGTGCCAGCAGCTCCGGGACTAGCGGGAGAGGTACGAGTAGAGATACGCAGTATTTT
TRBV11-3	TRBJ2-7	-	many	CASSLRSGTDPSYEQYF	TGTGCCAGCAGCTTACGGTCCGGGACGGATCCCTCCTACGAGCAGTACTTC
TRBV28	TRBJ1-2	-	-	CANWDVGYGYTF	TGTGCCAACTGGGACGTGGGTTATGGCTACACCTTC
TRBV5-1	TRBJ1-4	-	-	CASSLRSDNEKLFF	TGCGCCAGCAGCTTAAGGTCTGACAATGAAAAACTGTTTTTT
TRBV19	TRBJ1-5	-	-	CASSYRSRARDQPQHF	TGTGCCAGTAGCTATAGGTCCAGGGCGCGGGATCAGCCCCAGCATTTT
TRBV6-8	TRBJ2-1	-	few	CASSPDRNVEQFF	TGTGCCAGCAGCCCAGACAGAAACGTCGAGCAGTTCTTC
TRBV28	TRBJ2-1	TRBD2	-	CASRNAGLAGGPTLYNEQFF	TGTGCCAGCAGGAACGCGGGACTAGCGGGAGGGCCTACACTATACAATGAGCAGTTCTTC
TRBV11-3	TRBJ2-1	TRBD1	many	CASSYRGSYNEQFF	TGTGCCAGCAGCTACAGGGGTTCCTACAATGAGCAGTTCTTC
TRBV15	TRBJ2-7	-	-	CATSRERAGTYEQYF	TGTGCCACCAGCAGAGAGAGGGCAGGGACCTACGAGCAGTACTTC
TRBV4-1	TRBJ1-6	TRBD1	-	CASSQDRGPLHF	TGCGCCAGCAGCCAAGACAGGGGGCCCCTCCACTTT